This T cell receptor beta chain was identified during a study of T cell repertoires in cytomegalovirus infection. Across the whole study: It was recently identified HLA-C-restricted and well-studied HLA-B-restricted CMV epitopes that the study used. Public TCR beta signatures indicated both CMV infection and matching HLA type. General study findings and limits: HLA-C-restricted, CMV-specific TCR beta clonotypes were dominant ex vivo. Cumulative frequency (of public TCR beta family members) identified carriers of CMV plus the relevant HLA.

The CDR3 length is 14 residues. The ends were cut back, 8 bases at V and 3 bases at J, with 16 bases in the middle. Per germline, CDR1 SGHTA and CDR2 FQGNSA. This clonotype was picked up many times. Its antigen is not identified. Using its own MiXCR run on the reads, TCRdb lists one record per CDR3 protein. The data hold about 770,000 distinct CDR3 sequences, with 25% to 30% observed a single time. The sequence came from a human donor in good health (CMV status not recorded). Some clones in this sample may be carry-over from other donors' samples. The sequencing here drew on cultured CD8+ T cells from PBMCs, taken from culture after CMV antigen stimulation. This chain uses TRBV7-2 with TRBJ1-1, with a possible D match to TRBD1 (6 bases). The CDR3 DNA reads as TGTGCCAGCTGGGACACTCGATTTCACACTGAAGCTTTCTTT. It specifies CASWDTRFHTEAFF.